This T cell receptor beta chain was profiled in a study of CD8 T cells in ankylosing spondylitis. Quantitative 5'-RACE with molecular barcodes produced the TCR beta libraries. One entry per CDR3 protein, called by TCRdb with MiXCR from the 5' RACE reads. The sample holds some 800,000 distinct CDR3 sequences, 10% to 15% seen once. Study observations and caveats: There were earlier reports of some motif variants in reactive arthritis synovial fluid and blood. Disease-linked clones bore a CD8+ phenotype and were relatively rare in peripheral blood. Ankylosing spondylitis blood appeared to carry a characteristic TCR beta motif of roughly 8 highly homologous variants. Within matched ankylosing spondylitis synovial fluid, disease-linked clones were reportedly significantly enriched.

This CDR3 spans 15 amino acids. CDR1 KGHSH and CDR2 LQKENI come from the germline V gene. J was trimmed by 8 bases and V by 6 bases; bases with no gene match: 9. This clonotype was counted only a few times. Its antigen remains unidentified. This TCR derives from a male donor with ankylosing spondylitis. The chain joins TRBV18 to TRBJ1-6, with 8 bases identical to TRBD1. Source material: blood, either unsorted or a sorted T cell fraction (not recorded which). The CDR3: CASSRDRPGDSPLHF. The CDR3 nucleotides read TGTGCCAGCTCGCGGGACAGGCCGGGTGATTCACCCCTCCACTTT.